This T cell receptor beta chain originates from a study of blood T cell repertoires in COVID-19. Study in general: Researchers got acute and convalescent COVID-19 samples from the United States, Italy and Spain. Sources were T cells, B-cell-depleted T cells, or PBMCs; the material itself was cDNA or gDNA.

Trimming pared 4 bases from V and 0 bases from J, leaving 18 bases between. Germline CDR1 and CDR2: SQVTM and ANQGSEA. The CDR3 covers 16 residues. Original processing notes: Amplifying reference gene primers gave estimates of nucleated cell counts. Profiling relied on immunoSEQ multiplex PCR, and the TCRdb table lists in-frame clones only, not all of them. The V and J calls and the clone size are those of that table, but D and trimming were determined from the DNA. The repertoire includes 200,000 to 250,000 clones, over 60% of them detected once, and around 5.4% sits in the top ten. The TCR originated in a woman aged 70-85 years with acute or convalescent COVID-19. The specimen was peripheral blood. The chain carries TRBV29-1 and TRBJ1-1; D unresolved. The CDR3 loop is CSVVGKFSLMNTEAFF. DNA of the CDR3: TGCAGCGTTGTCGGGAAGTTCTCACTTATGAACACTGAAGCTTTCTTT. The whole variable domain, remainder taken from reference TRBV29-1 and TRBJ1-1, is SAVISQKPSRDICQRGTSLTIQCQVDSQVTMMFWYRQQPGQSLTLIATANQGSEATYESGFVIDKFPISRPNLTFSTLTVSNMSPEDSSIYLCSVVGKFSLMNTEAFFGQGTRLTVV.